The source of this T cell receptor (beta chain) is a study of Ad26.COV2.S vaccination and SARS-CoV-2 variants. Study-wide results and limits: Participants in the vaccine arm had higher spike-specific TCR breadth; placebo recipients had lower. The study found similar non-spike TCR breadth in vaccine and placebo recipients. It was reported that spike-specific CD8+ and CD4+ T cell responses were substantially broad after vaccination.

The repertoire was sequenced with immunoSEQ multiplex PCR; TCRdb's copy has only in-frame clones and lacks some. The top ten hold about 3.3% of the sample, which has roughly 380,000 clones, about 85% seen once. Worth noting for this clone: Its antigen is currently unknown.

Trimming took off 2 bases at V and 6 bases at J, with 7 bases between the two ends. The CDR3 length is 13 residues. The germline gives CDR1 MNHEY, CDR2 SMNVEV (reference sequence). Treatment noted: 15 to 20 received Ad26.COV2.S at low or high dose, single or two shots; about 5 received placebo; per-sample allocation not given. Vaccine and placebo recipients were sampled on day 63 after the first injection. Donation came from an adult in Boston who was aged 18-55 years. The sample was peripheral blood, taken in a trial of Ad26.COV2.S vaccine versus placebo. The chain joins TRBV27 to TRBJ2-2; TRBD1 might be the D (6 bases). This receptor was taken from a person between 18 and 60 years old who received the Ad26.COV2.S COVID-19 vaccine or a placebo. CDR3 DNA sequence: TGTGCCAGCAGTTTAGACAGGTCCGGGGAGCTGTTTTTT. It translates to CASSLDRSGELFF.